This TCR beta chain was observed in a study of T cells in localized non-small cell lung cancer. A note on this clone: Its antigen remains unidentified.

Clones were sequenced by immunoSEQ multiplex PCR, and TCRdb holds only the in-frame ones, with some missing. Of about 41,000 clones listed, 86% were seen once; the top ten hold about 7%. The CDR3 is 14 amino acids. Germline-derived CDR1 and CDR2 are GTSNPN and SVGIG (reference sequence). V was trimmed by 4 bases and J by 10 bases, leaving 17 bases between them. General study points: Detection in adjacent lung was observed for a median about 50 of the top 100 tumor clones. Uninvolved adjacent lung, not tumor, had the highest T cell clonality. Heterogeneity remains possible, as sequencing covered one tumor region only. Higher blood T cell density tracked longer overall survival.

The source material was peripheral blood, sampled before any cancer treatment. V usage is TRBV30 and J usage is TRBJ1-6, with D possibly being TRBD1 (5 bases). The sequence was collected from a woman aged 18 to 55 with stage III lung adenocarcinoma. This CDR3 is CAWTDLGLRSPLHF. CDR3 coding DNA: TGTGCCTGGACTGACCTGGGGCTTCGCTCACCCCTCCACTTT.